The 6 T cell receptor beta chains given below trace back to one sample, sequenced in a study of blood T cell repertoires in COVID-19 (dated by TCRdb to about 2020). Libraries came from the immunoSEQ multiplex PCR assay. In TCRdb, the immuneACCESS table is reduced to in-frame sequences with V and J assigned. These tables do not hold every clone; where another copy was compared, an unresolved V gene accounts for under half, and the others remain unexplained. This sample has 200,000 to 250,000 clones in its table, and roughly 85% of those were observed once. The ten largest account for approximately 9.6% of the sample. Input material: PBMCs or T cells enriched from blood (not recorded which). These TCRs come from a woman in her forties or fifties with acute COVID-19.

This chain joins TRBV10-2 and TRBJ1-2; D may be TRBD1 (5 bases). This CDR3 region has 15 residues. The V gene lost 10 bases and the J gene lost 3 bases, with 21 bases spanning the gap. Germline CDR1 and CDR2: WSHSY and SAAADI. CDR3 nucleotide sequence: TGCGCCATCCGCGGGGGGGACGTAGTGGACTATGGCTACACCTTC. Protein sequence: CAIRGGDVVDYGYTF.

This clone was counted a few times. CDR3 DNA: TGCGCCAGCAGCCAAGCGAGGGGGCCTGGCACTGAAGCTTTCTTT. Translating gives CASSQARGPGTEAFF. The rearrangement joins TRBV4-1 to TRBJ1-1; 7 nucleotides agree with TRBD1. Germline CDR1 and CDR2: MGHRA and YSYEKL. V gave up 1 base and J gave up 4 bases; unmatched junction bases: 6. The CDR3 has 15 amino acids.

The chain joins TRBV9 to TRBJ2-3; 13 bases agree with TRBD2. V lost 4 bases to trimming and J lost 6 bases; unmatched junction nucleotides: 8. Germline lookup yields CDR1 SGDLS and CDR2 YYNGEE. CDR3 length: 16 residues. DNA for the CDR3: TGTGCCAGCAGCAGAACTAGCGGGGGGGCTCGGGATACGCAGTATTTT. It translates to CASSRTSGGARDTQYF.

A remark on this clone: One end of the junction fails to match germline, which may point to a read error. V gene TRBV7-7 combines with J gene TRBJ2-3, with 7 bases identical to TRBD2. In germline, CDR1 is SSHAT, CDR2 FNYEAQ (reference sequence). This CDR3 contains 17 residues. CDR3: CASSPLGVAGGTDTQYF. For the CDR3, the DNA is TGTGCTAGCAGCCCTTTGGGGGTTGCGGGGGGCACAGATACGCAGTATTTT.

This chain joins TRBV4-3 and TRBJ1-2; TRBD1 matches 9 bases. V lost 0 bases, J lost 5 bases, and 4 bases stayed unmatched. The CDR3 has 15 amino acids. The germline CDR1 and CDR2 sequences are LGHNA and YSLEER. The DNA for the CDR3 is TGCGCCAGCAGCCAAGATCTAGGGACAGGGTATGGCTACACCTTC. It yields the protein CASSQDLGTGYGYTF.

This clone was observed a few times. V and J are TRBV11-2 and TRBJ2-7, with 9 bases that match TRBD1. Trimming cost V 6 bases and J 3 bases; bases outside gene matches: 6. This CDR3 spans 14 amino acids. CDR1 and CDR2 from the germline V gene are SGHAT and FQNNGV. The CDR3 reads CASSLWDRDYEQYF. The CDR3 DNA reads TGTGCCAGCAGTCTATGGGACAGGGACTACGAGCAGTACTTC.